The sequence of this TCR beta chain was determined in a study of blood T cell repertoires in COVID-19. Overall study context: T cells, B-cell-depleted T cells, or PBMCs supplied cDNA or gDNA.

The assay was immunoSEQ multiplex PCR, and TCRdb's table has in-frame clones only and misses some. The table shows 200,000 to 250,000 clones, with 81% occurring only once. The CDR3 length is 16 residues. The germline gives CDR1 SGHVS, CDR2 FQNEAQ. With 5 bases clipped from V and 7 bases from J, the junction kept 9 bases outside the gene matches. V is TRBV7-8 and J is TRBJ1-4, with TRBD1 matching 11 bases. The sample was PBMCs or T cells enriched from blood (not recorded which). This clonotype was obtained from a woman aged 50 to 60 with acute COVID-19. The DNA of the CDR3 is TGTGCCAGCAGCAACGACCGGACAGGGGGCGGTGAAAAACTGTTTTTT. It encodes CASSNDRTGGGEKLFF.